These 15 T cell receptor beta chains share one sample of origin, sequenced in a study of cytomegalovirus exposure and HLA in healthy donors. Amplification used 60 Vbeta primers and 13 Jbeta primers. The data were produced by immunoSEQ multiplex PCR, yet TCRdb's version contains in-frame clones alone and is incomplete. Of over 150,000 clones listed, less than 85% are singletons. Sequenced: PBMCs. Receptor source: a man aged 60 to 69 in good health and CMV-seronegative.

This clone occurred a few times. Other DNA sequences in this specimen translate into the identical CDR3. CDR3 DNA: TGTGCCACCAGCAGAGCGGGGGGCACTGAAGCTTTCTTT. The encoded protein is CATSRAGGTEAFF. The V and J genes are TRBV15 and TRBJ1-1, with D perhaps matching TRBD1 (5 bases). The V gene's germline CDR1 is LNHNV and CDR2 YYDKDF (reference sequence). Deletions cut 1 base from V and 4 bases from J, with 7 bases between. The CDR3 is made up of 13 amino acids.

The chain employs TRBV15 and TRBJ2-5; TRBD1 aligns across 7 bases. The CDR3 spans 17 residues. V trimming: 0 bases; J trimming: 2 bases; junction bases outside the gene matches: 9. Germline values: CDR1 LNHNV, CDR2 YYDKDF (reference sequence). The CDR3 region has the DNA TGTGCCACCAGCAGAGATCGAAGGGGCAGGGGGCAAGAGACCCAGTACTTC. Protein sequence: CATSRDRRGRGQETQYF. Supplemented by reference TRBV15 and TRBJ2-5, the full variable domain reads DAMVIQNPRYQVTQFGKPVTLSCSQTLNHNVMYWYQQKSSQAPKLLFHYYDKDFNNEADTPDNFQSRRPNTSFCFLDIRSPGLGDTAMYLCATSRDRRGRGQETQYFGPGTRLLVL.

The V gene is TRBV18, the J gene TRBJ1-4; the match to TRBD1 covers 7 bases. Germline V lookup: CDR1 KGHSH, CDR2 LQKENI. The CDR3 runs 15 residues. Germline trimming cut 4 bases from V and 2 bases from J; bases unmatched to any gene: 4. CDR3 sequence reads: CASSLRQGTNEKLFF. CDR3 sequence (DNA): TGTGCCAGCTCACTAAGACAGGGCACTAATGAAAAACTGTTTTTT.

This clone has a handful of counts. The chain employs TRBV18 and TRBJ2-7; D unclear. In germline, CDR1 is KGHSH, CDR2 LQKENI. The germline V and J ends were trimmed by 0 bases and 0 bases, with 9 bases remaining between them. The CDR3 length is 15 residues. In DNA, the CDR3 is TGTGCCAGCTCACCACCGGGCTCGAACTCCTACGAGCAGTACTTC. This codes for CASSPPGSNSYEQYF.

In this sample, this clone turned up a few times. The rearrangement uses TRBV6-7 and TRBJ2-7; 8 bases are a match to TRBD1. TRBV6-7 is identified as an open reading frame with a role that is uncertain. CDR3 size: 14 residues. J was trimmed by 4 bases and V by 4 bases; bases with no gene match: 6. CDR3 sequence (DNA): TGTGCCAGCAGTTTGGGGACAGGAATTTACGAGCAGTACTTC. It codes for CASSLGTGIYEQYF.

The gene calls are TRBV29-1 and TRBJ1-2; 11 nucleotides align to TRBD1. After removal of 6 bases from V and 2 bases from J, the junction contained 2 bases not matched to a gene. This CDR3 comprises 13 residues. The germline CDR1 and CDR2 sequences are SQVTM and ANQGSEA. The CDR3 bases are TGCAGCGTGGGGACAGGGGGAAACTATGGCTACACCTTC. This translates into CSVGTGGNYGYTF.

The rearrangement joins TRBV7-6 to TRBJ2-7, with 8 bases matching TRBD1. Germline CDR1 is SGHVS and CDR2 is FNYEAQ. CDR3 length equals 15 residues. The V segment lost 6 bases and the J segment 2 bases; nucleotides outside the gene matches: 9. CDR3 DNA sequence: TGTGCCAGCAGTAGCGGCCAGGGGGCGGCCTACGAGCAGTACTTC. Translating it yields CASSSGQGAAYEQYF.

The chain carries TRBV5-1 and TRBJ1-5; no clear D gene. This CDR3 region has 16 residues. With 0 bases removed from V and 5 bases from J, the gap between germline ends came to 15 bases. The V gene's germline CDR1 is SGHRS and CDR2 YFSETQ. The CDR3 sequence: CASSLEPGVWYQPQHF. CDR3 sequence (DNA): TGCGCCAGCAGCTTGGAGCCCGGGGTTTGGTATCAGCCCCAGCATTTT.

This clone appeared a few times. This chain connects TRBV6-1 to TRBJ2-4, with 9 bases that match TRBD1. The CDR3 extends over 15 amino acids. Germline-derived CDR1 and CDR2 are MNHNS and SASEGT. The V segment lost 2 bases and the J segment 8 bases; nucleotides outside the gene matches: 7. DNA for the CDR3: TGTGCCAGCAGTGAATATGGGACAGGGTGGGACATTCAGTACTTC. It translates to CASSEYGTGWDIQYF.

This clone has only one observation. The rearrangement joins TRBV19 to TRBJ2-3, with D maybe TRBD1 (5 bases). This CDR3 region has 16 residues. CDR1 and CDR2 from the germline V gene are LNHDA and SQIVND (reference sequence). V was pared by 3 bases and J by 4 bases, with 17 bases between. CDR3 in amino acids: CASSIPAGKGADTQYF. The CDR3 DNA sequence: TGTGCCAGTAGTATCCCAGCAGGGAAAGGAGCAGATACGCAGTATTTT.

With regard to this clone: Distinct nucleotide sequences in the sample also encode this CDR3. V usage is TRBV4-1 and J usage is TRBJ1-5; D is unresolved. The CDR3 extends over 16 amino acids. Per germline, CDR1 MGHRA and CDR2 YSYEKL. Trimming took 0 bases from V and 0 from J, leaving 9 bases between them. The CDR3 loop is CASSQDYSLSNQPQHF. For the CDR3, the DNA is TGCGCCAGCAGCCAAGATTACAGTCTTAGCAATCAGCCCCAGCATTTT.

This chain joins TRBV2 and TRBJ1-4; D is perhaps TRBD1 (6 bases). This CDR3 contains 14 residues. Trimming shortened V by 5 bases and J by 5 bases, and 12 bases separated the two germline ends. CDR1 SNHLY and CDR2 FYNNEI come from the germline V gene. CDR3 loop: CASSLQGGNEKLFF. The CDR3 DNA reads TGTGCCAGCAGTCTACAGGGAGGGAATGAAAAACTGTTTTTT.

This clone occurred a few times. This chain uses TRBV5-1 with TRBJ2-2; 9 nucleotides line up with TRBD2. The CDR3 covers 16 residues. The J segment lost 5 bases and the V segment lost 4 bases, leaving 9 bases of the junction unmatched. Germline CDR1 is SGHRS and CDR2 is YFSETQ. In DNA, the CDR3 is TGCGCCAGCAGCGCTTCTAGCGGGGAAGGTACCGGGGAGCTGTTTTTT. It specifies CASSASSGEGTGELFF.

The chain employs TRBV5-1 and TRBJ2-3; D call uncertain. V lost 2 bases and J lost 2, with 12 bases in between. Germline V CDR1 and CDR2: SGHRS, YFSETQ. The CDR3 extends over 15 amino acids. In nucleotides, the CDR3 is TGCGCCAGCAGCTTTGATGACGACTCCACAGATACGCAGTATTTT. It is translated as CASSFDDDSTDTQYF. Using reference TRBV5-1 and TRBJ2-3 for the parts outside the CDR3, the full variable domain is KAGVTQTPRYLIKTRGQQVTLSCSPISGHRSVSWYQQTPGQGLQFLFEYFSETQRNKGNFPGRFSGRQFSNSRSEMNVSTLELGDSALYLCASSFDDDSTDTQYFGPGTRLTVL.

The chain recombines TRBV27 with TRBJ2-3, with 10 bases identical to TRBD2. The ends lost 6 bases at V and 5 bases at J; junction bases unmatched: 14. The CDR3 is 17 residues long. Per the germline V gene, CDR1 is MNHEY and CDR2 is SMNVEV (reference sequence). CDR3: CASRILGLAGEGDTQYF. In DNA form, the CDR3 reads TGTGCCAGCAGGATTTTAGGGCTAGCGGGAGAGGGAGATACGCAGTATTTT.